This TCR beta chain originates from a study of glioma-infiltrating T cells. Study-level points and caveats: Non-neoplastic patients had below-expected tissue-blood divergence, while all gliomas exceeded expectation. Tissue and blood shared very few CDR3 sequences.

Per the germline V gene, CDR1 is MNHEY and CDR2 is SMNVEV (reference sequence). Trimming pared 3 bases from V and 0 bases from J, leaving 8 bases between. The CDR3 length is 14 residues. Amplification of TCR alpha and beta CDR3 regions from RNA used iRepertoire nested multiplex PCR. Input was roughly 85-450 ng of tissue mRNA or PBMC total RNA. TCRdb processed the multiplex PCR reads anew with MiXCR; each CDR3 protein has one entry. The sample records around 190,000 distinct CDR3 sequences, about 47% being singletons. For this clonotype: Its antigen is as yet unknown.

Sequences were obtained from glioma tissue, nonneoplastic brain tissue, or PBMCs (not recorded which). The chain couples TRBV27 to TRBJ1-1, with D perhaps TRBD1 (6 bases). The sequence was collected from a human donor with low-grade glioma or glioblastoma, undergoing nonglioma brain surgery, or in good health (not recorded which). The DNA for the CDR3 is TGTGCCAGCAGTTTCAGGGGTTTGAACACTGAAGCTTTCTTT. It encodes CASSFRGLNTEAFF.